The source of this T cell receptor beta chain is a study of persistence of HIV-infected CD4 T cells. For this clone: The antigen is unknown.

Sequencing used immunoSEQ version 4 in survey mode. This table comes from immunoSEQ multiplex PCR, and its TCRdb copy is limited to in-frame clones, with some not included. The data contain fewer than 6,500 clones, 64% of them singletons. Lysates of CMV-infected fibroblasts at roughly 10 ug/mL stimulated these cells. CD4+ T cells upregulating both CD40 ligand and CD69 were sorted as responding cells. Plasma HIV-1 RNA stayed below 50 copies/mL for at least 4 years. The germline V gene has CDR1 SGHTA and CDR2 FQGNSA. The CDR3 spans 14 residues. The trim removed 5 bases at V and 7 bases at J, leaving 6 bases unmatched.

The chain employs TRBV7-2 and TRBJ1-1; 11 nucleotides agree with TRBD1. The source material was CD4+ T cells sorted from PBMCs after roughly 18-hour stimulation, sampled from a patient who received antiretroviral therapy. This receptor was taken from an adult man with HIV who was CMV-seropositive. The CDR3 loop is CASSPRDRGGEAFF. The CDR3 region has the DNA TGTGCCAGCAGCCCCCGGGACAGGGGGGGTGAAGCTTTCTTT.